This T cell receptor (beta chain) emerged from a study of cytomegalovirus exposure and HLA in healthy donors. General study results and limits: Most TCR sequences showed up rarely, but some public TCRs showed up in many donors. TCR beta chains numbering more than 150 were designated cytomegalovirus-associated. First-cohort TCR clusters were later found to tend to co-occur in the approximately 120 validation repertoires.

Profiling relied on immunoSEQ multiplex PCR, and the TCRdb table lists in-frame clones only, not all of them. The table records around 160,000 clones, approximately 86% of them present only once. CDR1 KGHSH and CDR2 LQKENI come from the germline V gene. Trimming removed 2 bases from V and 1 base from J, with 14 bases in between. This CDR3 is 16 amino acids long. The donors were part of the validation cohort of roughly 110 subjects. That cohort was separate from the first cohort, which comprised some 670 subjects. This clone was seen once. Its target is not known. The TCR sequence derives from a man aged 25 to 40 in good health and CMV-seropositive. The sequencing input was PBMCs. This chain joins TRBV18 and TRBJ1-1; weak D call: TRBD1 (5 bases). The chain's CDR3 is CASSPINRLENTEAFF. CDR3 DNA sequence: TGTGCCAGCTCACCAATTAACAGGTTAGAGAACACTGAAGCTTTCTTT. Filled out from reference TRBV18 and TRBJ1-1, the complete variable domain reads NAGVMQNPRHLVRRRGQEARLRCSPMKGHSHVYWYRQLPEEGLKFMVYLQKENIIDESGMPKERFSAEFPKEGPSILRIQQVVRGDSAAYFCASSPINRLENTEAFFGQGTRLTVV.